What follows are 19 T cell receptor beta chains derived from one specimen sequenced in a study of blood T cell repertoires in COVID-19. The assay was immunoSEQ multiplex PCR, and TCRdb's table has in-frame clones only and misses some. In the table there are 100,000 to 150,000 clones, roughly 90% of which are singletons. Input material: peripheral blood. The source is a man in his fifties with COVID-19, enrolled during active disease.

The V gene is TRBV2, the J gene TRBJ2-3; 8 bases are a match to TRBD1. The germline V gene has CDR1 SNHLY and CDR2 FYNNEI. The CDR3 is 14 amino acids. Trimming at V came to 3 bases and at J to 6 bases, leaving 5 bases not matched to a gene. The CDR3 spells CASSDQGAWDTQYF. DNA of the CDR3: TGTGCCAGCAGTGACCAGGGGGCGTGGGATACGCAGTATTTT. Supplemented by reference TRBV2 and TRBJ2-3, the full variable domain reads EPEVTQTPSHQVTQMGQEVILRCVPISNHLYFYWYRQILGQKVEFLVSFYNNEISEKSEIFDDQFSVERPDGSNFTLKIRSTKLEDSAMYFCASSDQGAWDTQYFGPGTRLTVL.

The chain is built from TRBV28 and TRBJ2-7; 11 bases match TRBD2. The CDR3 extends over 13 amino acids. After removal of 7 bases from V and 5 bases from J, the junction contained 4 bases not matched to a gene. Germline V CDR1 and CDR2: MDHEN, SYDVKM. The CDR3 reads CASKLAGAHEQYF. The CDR3 nucleotides are TGTGCCAGCAAACTAGCGGGAGCCCACGAGCAGTACTTC.

The chain combines TRBV6-1 with TRBJ2-7, with D maybe TRBD1 (6 bases). V gave up 4 bases and J gave up 2 bases, with 24 bases separating them. From germline, CDR1 is MNHNS and CDR2 SASEGT. This CDR3 has 18 amino acids. This chain's CDR3 is CASSVGPLPGANAYEQYV. The CDR3 bases are TGTGCCAGCAGTGTTGGGCCCCTCCCAGGGGCGAATGCCTACGAGCAGTACGTC.

The CDR3 loop reads CASSATSVGNGQYV. CDR3 nucleotides: TGTGCCAGCAGCGCGACTAGCGTTGGTAATGGGCAGTACGTC. The gene calls are TRBV6-5 and TRBJ2-7; 8 nucleotides match TRBD2. The junction had 13 bases not matched to a gene; V was cut back by 6 bases and J by 9 bases. This CDR3 is built from 14 residues. Germline V lookup: CDR1 MNHEY, CDR2 SVGAGI.

CDR3 in DNA: TGTGCCATCAGGAGTCAGGATGATCAGCCCCAGCATTTT. This gives the protein CAIRSQDDQPQHF. The V call is TRBV10-3, the J call TRBJ1-5; the D is unclear. Germline V CDR1 and CDR2: ENHRY, SYGVKD. This CDR3 is built from 13 residues. V dropped 6 bases and J dropped 5 bases, with 11 bases sitting between them.

V is TRBV10-2 and J is TRBJ2-2, with TRBD2 matching 7 bases. Per the germline V gene, CDR1 is WSHSY and CDR2 is SAAADI. The CDR3 is 13 amino acids. Trimming at V came to 8 bases and at J to 1 base, leaving 1 base not matched to a gene. The DNA for the CDR3 is TGCGCCAGCGGGAGGGGGAACACCGGGGAGCTGTTTTTT. Protein: CASGRGNTGELFF.

This chain links TRBV10-1 with TRBJ1-1; unclear D gene. The CDR3 loop spans 14 amino acids. CDR1 is WNHNN and CDR2 is SYGVQD in the germline V gene (reference sequence). V dropped 0 bases and J dropped 14 bases, with 19 bases sitting between them. In nucleotides, the CDR3 is TGCGCCAGCAGTGAGTCGACGGGCGGGCGGCCGCCATTCTTT. It is translated as CASSESTGGRPPFF.

This chain uses TRBV13 with TRBJ2-2; D gene uncertain. Germline loops: CDR1 PRHDT, CDR2 FYEKMQ (reference sequence). The CDR3 totals 14 residues. V was cut by 0 bases and J by 5 bases, with 7 bases left in between. CDR3: CASSLGAVTGELFF. The CDR3 DNA reads as TGTGCCAGCAGCTTAGGTGCGGTTACCGGGGAGCTGTTTTTT.

This chain uses TRBV10-3 with TRBJ1-1, with D perhaps TRBD1 (6 bases). The germline V gene encodes CDR1 ENHRY and CDR2 SYGVKD. The ends were cut back, 7 bases at V and 1 base at J, with 10 bases in the middle. The length of the CDR3 is 13 residues. The CDR3 protein is CAIMGAGNTEAFF. The CDR3 DNA is TGTGCCATCATGGGGGCAGGGAACACTGAAGCTTTCTTT.

V and J are TRBV10-2 and TRBJ2-7; TRBD2 matches 10 bases. V lost 2 bases, J lost 7 bases, and 5 bases stayed unmatched. This CDR3 comprises 14 residues. Germline assignment: CDR1 WSHSY and CDR2 SAAADI. The CDR3, as DNA: TGCGCCAGCAGTGAGACTAGCGGGACTTGGGAGCAGTACGTC. It is translated as CASSETSGTWEQYV.

The chain recombines TRBV7-9 with TRBJ2-7, with no clear D. CDR1 and CDR2 from the germline V gene are SEHNR and FQNEAQ (reference sequence). This CDR3 spans 13 amino acids. Trimming stripped 1 base from V and 3 bases from J, with 7 bases between. In DNA, the CDR3 is TGTGCCAGCAGCTTAGAATCACTCTACGAGCAGTACGTC. Its translation: CASSLESLYEQYV.

This sequence joins TRBV7-2 and TRBJ2-5; a weak D match, TRBD1 (5 bases). V lost 5 bases and J 5 bases, leaving 15 bases between the germline ends. The V gene's germline CDR1 is SGHTA and CDR2 FQGNSA. This CDR3 contains 14 residues. The CDR3: CASSPDQGFETQYF. CDR3 bases: TGTGCCAGCAGCCCTGACCAGGGATTCGAGACCCAGTACTTC.

The rearrangement uses TRBV6-2 or TRBV6-3 and TRBJ2-7; D remains ambiguous. The V end lost 2 bases, the J end lost 3 bases, and 8 bases lay between the germline ends. From germline, CDR1 is MNHEY and CDR2 SVGEGT. The CDR3 has 13 residues. This CDR3 reads CASSYGEFYEQYV. The CDR3 coding sequence is TGTGCCAGCAGTTACGGTGAGTTCTACGAGCAGTACGTC.

Here the CDR3 reads CASSLKGLEYNSPLHF. The CDR3 DNA is TGTGCCAGCAGCTTAAAGGGGCTAGAGTATAATTCACCCCTCCACTTT. The chain carries TRBV7-2 and TRBJ1-6; maybe TRBD1 (5 bases). The V and J ends lost 2 bases and 4 bases respectively, with 12 bases between them. Germline assignment: CDR1 SGHTA and CDR2 FQGNSA. This CDR3 comprises 16 residues.

The chain employs TRBV5-4 and TRBJ2-3; 9 nucleotides agree with TRBD2. The CDR3 runs 14 residues. Per germline, CDR1 SGHNT and CDR2 YYREEE (reference sequence). V trimming: 6 bases; J trimming: 2 bases; junction bases outside the gene matches: 4. The CDR3, as DNA: TGTGCCAGCACCCTAGCGGGGAACACAGATACGCAGTATTTT. This gives the protein CASTLAGNTDTQYF.

This chain uses TRBV7-8 with TRBJ2-5, with TRBD2 matching 8 bases. Looked up from germline, CDR1 is SGHVS and CDR2 is FQNEAQ. CDR3 size: 14 residues. The junction had 9 bases not matched to a gene; V was cut back by 7 bases and J by 5 bases. The CDR3 protein is CASNRIRGGETQYF. The DNA of the CDR3 is TGTGCCAGCAACCGCATCCGCGGGGGGGAGACCCAGTACTTC.

The table lists this clone with a few counts. This chain links TRBV6-4 with TRBJ2-3, with D perhaps matching TRBD2 (6 bases). This CDR3 has 16 residues. The V end lost 0 bases, the J end lost 2 bases, and 12 bases lay between the germline ends. CDR1 and CDR2 (germline): MRHNA, SNTAGT. The CDR3 sequence is CASSDSAGGSTDTQYF. The CDR3 bases are TGTGCCAGCAGTGACTCGGCCGGGGGTTCCACAGATACGCAGTATTTT.

J is TRBJ1-1 and V is TRBV19; D is ambiguous. CDR1 LNHDA and CDR2 SQIVND come from the germline V gene (reference sequence). This CDR3 comprises 15 residues. With 9 bases removed from V and 0 bases from J, the gap between germline ends came to 17 bases. The CDR3 DNA reads as TGTGCCAGACCTTATCACCCAGGCATGAACACTGAAGCTTTCTTT. Its translation is CARPYHPGMNTEAFF. Drawing the rest from reference TRBV19 and TRBJ1-1, the complete variable domain is DGGITQSPKYLFRKEGQNVTLSCEQNLNHDAMYWYRQDPGQGLRLIYYSQIVNDFQKGDIAEGYSVSREKKESFPLTVTSAQKNPTAFYLCARPYHPGMNTEAFFGQGTRLTVV.

J is TRBJ2-7 and V is TRBV6-5; TRBD2 agrees at 7 bases. The V and J ends lost 0 bases and 5 bases, in that order; junction bases with no gene match: 10. From germline, CDR1 is MNHEY and CDR2 SVGAGI. CDR3 length equals 16 residues. CDR3 in amino acids: CASSYSFTAGTHEQYF. The CDR3 coding sequence is TGTGCCAGCAGTTACTCGTTTACAGCGGGAACCCACGAGCAGTACTTC.